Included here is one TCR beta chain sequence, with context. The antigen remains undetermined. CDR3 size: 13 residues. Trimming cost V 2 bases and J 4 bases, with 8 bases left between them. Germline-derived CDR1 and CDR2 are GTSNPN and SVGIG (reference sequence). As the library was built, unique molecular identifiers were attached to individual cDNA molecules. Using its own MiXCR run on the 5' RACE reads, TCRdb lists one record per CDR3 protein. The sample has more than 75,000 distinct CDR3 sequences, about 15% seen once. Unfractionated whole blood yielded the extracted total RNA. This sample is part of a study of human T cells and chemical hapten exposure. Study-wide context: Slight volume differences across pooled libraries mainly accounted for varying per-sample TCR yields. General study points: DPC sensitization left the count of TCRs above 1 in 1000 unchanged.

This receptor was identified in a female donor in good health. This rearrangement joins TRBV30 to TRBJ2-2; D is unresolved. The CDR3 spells CAWSRPITGELFF. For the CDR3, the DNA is TGTGCCTGGAGTCGACCGATCACCGGGGAGCTGTTTTTT.